This passage covers 11 T cell receptor beta chains from one sample sequenced in a study of blood T cell repertoires in COVID-19. Some clones are missing from TCRdb's copy, which holds only in-frame ones; the method was immunoSEQ multiplex PCR. The table has roughly 150,000 clones, roughly 80% seen once. Sequences were obtained from peripheral blood. Every receptor here comes from an older man with acute or convalescent COVID-19.

This clone has a single count. This chain connects TRBV14 to TRBJ2-7; 10 bases are shared with TRBD1. Trimming cost V 4 bases and J 4 bases; bases outside gene matches: 7. Germline assignment: CDR1 SGHDN and CDR2 FVKESK. CDR3 length: 15 residues. CDR3 amino acids: CASSPSRGQGYEQYF. The CDR3 coding sequence is TGTGCCAGCAGCCCTTCTCGGGGACAGGGGTACGAGCAGTACTTC.

Only one count was recorded for this clone. The chain uses TRBV27 and TRBJ2-2; 9 bases agree with TRBD2. Germline V gene data show CDR1 as MNHEY and CDR2 as SMNVEV (reference sequence). The CDR3 is 18 residues long. Trimming took 5 bases from V and 1 from J; bases not matched to a gene: 11. CDR3 sequence reads: CASSGLAPMGGNTGELFF. For the CDR3, the DNA is TGTGCCAGCAGTGGACTAGCGCCCATGGGGGGGAACACCGGGGAGCTGTTTTTT.

The sample holds a few counts of this clone. The V gene is TRBV5-1, the J gene TRBJ2-4, with 10 bases matching TRBD1. Germline V gene lookup returns CDR1 SGHRS and CDR2 YFSETQ. The CDR3 length is 17 residues. V was pared by 2 bases and J by 0 bases, with 5 bases of the junction left unmatched. CDR3 coding DNA: TGCGCCAGCAGCTTTGGGACAGGGGCCTTAGCCAAAAACATTCAGTACTTC. Translated: CASSFGTGALAKNIQYF.

The CDR3 is CASSLTGRLQETQYF. As DNA, the CDR3 is TGCGCCAGCAGCTTAACAGGGAGACTCCAAGAGACCCAGTACTTC. V usage is TRBV5-1 and J usage is TRBJ2-5; weak D call: TRBD1 (6 bases). Germline CDR1 is SGHRS and CDR2 is YFSETQ. Trimming stripped 2 bases from V and 1 base from J, with 12 bases between. The CDR3 runs 15 residues.

The J gene is TRBJ2-3, the V gene TRBV7-3, with unresolved D. Germline assignment: CDR1 SGHTA and CDR2 FQGTGA. The length of the CDR3 is 15 residues. Trimming stripped 3 bases from V and 5 bases from J, with 15 bases between. The CDR3 DNA reads TGTGCCAGCAGCTTTTCCCGAGGAACGGGAGATACGCAGTATTTT. Residues: CASSFSRGTGDTQYF.

The chain recombines TRBV6-1 with TRBJ2-6; 8 bases fit TRBD2. CDR3 length equals 17 residues. The junction had 9 bases not matched to a gene; V was cut back by 3 bases and J by 5 bases. Germline values: CDR1 MNHNS, CDR2 SASEGT. The CDR3 region is CASSDWGGGRRANVLTF. The CDR3, as DNA: TGTGCCAGCAGTGATTGGGGCGGGGGGCGGAGGGCCAACGTCCTGACTTTC.

The chain uses TRBV4-3 and TRBJ1-1; unclear D gene. Germline V gene sequence: CDR1 LGHNA, CDR2 YSLEER. The length of the CDR3 is 16 residues. V lost 0 bases, J lost 7 bases, and 18 bases lay in between. The CDR3 DNA sequence: TGCGCCAGCAGCCAAGATAGGTTCGTAGCGGGAATTGAAGCTTTCTTT. Its protein product is CASSQDRFVAGIEAFF.

The J gene is TRBJ2-7, the V gene TRBV9, with TRBD1 identical over 8 bases. The V segment lost 4 bases and the J segment 5 bases; nucleotides outside the gene matches: 8. From germline, CDR1 is SGDLS and CDR2 YYNGEE. The CDR3 has 14 amino acids. CDR3 region: CASSSDRGFDEQYF. The CDR3 nucleotides are TGTGCCAGCAGCTCAGACAGGGGCTTCGACGAGCAGTACTTC.

The chain employs TRBV7-9 and TRBJ2-3; D might be TRBD2 (5 bases). The germline V and J ends were trimmed by 4 bases and 5 bases, with 10 bases remaining between them. The length of the CDR3 is 13 residues. Germline V gene lookup returns CDR1 SEHNR and CDR2 FQNEAQ (reference sequence). Here the CDR3 reads CASSSIGGDTQYF. CDR3 DNA: TGTGCCAGCAGCTCAATTGGAGGAGATACGCAGTATTTT.

This chain connects TRBV19 to TRBJ2-7, with TRBD2 matching over 8 bases. Germline V lookup: CDR1 LNHDA, CDR2 SQIVND (reference sequence). CDR3 length: 18 residues. The junction had 21 bases not matched to a gene; V was cut back by 5 bases and J by 6 bases. CDR3 loop: CASSSLRTGGSGTGEQYF. The CDR3 DNA is TGTGCCAGTAGTTCTTTGCGGACGGGGGGGAGCGGGACCGGCGAGCAGTACTTC.

The chain recombines TRBV25-1 with TRBJ2-7, with TRBD2 as a possible D gene (6 bases). CDR3 length: 14 amino acids. The germline V gene has CDR1 MGHDK and CDR2 SYGVNS. The V gene lost 5 bases and the J gene lost 7 bases, with 18 bases spanning the gap. The CDR3 DNA follows: TGTGCCAGCAGTCCTCGGGGGTACCAGTGGGAGCAGTACTTC. The encoded protein is CASSPRGYQWEQYF.